Listed below are T cell receptor beta chains from one sample, sequenced in a study of blood T cells in healthy people across ages. MiXCR, applied by TCRdb to the 5' RACE reads, yields one record per CDR3 protein. This repertoire shows 1.5 million to 2 million distinct CDR3 sequences, 28% found once; its top ten account for roughly 8%. Sequencing used blood. These receptors all come from a woman in her twenties or thirties in good health. Each CDR3 is given with its conserved first and last residue. A D gene is named only where the DNA matches it firmly. The listing skips clone size in some rows; elsewhere it reads once, few, many or a size class.

clone size	D gene	V gene	J gene	CDR3 protein	CDR3 DNA
few	NA	TRBV24-1	TRBJ1-2	CATSDLWQNYGYTF	TGTGCCACCAGTGATTTGTGGCAGAACTATGGCTACACCTTC
many	TRBD2	TRBV10-3	TRBJ2-7	CAISGFREANEQYF	TGTGCCATCAGTGGTTTCCGGGAGGCTAACGAGCAGTACTTC
NA	NA	TRBV5-5	TRBJ2-2	CASSFRGPNTGELFF	TGTGCCAGCAGCTTCAGGGGCCCTAACACCGGGGAGCTGTTTTTT
NA	NA	TRBV2	TRBJ1-6	CTSSTNGFGNSPLHF	TGTACCAGCAGCACGAACGGATTCGGGAATTCACCCCTCCACTTT
NA	NA	TRBV2	TRBJ1-2	CASSGVDVGGYTF	TGTGCCAGCAGTGGGGTCGACGTTGGGGGCTACACCTTC
NA	TRBD2	TRBV20-1	TRBJ2-1	CSARDERGWPRNEQFF	TGCAGTGCTAGAGATGAGCGGGGGTGGCCCCGGAATGAGCAGTTCTTC
few	NA	TRBV21-1	TRBJ2-7	CASKGRSDYEQYF	TGTGCCAGCAAGGGACGGTCCGACTACGAGCAGTACTTC
many	TRBD1	TRBV27	TRBJ2-7	CASSLSPTGAYEQYF	TGTGCCAGCAGTTTATCGCCGACAGGGGCATACGAGCAGTACTTC
NA	NA	TRBV12-3/TRBV12-4	TRBJ2-5	CASSLGFGGPETQDF	TGTGCCAGCAGTTTGGGGTTCGGGGGACCAGAGACCCAGGACTTC
many	TRBD2	TRBV12-3/TRBV12-4	TRBJ2-7	CASSFRREDEQYF	TGTGCCAGCAGTTTTCGGCGGGAGGACGAGCAGTACTTC
many	TRBD2	TRBV13	TRBJ2-5	CASSFPSGGSEETQYF	TGTGCCAGCAGCTTTCCTAGCGGGGGTAGTGAAGAGACCCAGTACTTC
NA	TRBD1	TRBV5-1	TRBJ2-6	CASSYDRGLPGANVLTF	TGCGCCAGCAGCTACGACAGGGGTCTCCCTGGGGCCAACGTCCTGACTTTC
few	NA	TRBV20-1	TRBJ2-3	CSATLAEGTDTQYF	TGCAGTGCTACTTTAGCGGAGGGCACAGATACGCAGTATTTT
NA	TRBD1	TRBV29-1	TRBJ2-7	CSVAKGAPSYEQYF	TGCAGCGTAGCCAAGGGGGCCCCCTCCTACGAGCAGTACTTC
NA	TRBD2	TRBV10-3	TRBJ2-3	CAIRAAGERDTQYF	TGTGCCATCAGGGCAGCGGGGGAGAGAGATACGCAGTATTTT
many	NA	TRBV5-1	TRBJ2-5	CASSPSFYETQYF	TGCGCCAGCAGCCCATCCTTTTATGAGACCCAGTACTTC
once	TRBD2	TRBV5-1	TRBJ2-1	CASSFYTSGGVEQFF	TGCGCCAGCAGCTTCTACACTAGCGGGGGGGTTGAGCAGTTCTTC
NA	NA	TRBV27	TRBJ2-1	CASSLVRVANEQFF	TGTGCCAGCAGTTTGGTGAGAGTAGCCAATGAGCAGTTCTTC
many	TRBD2	TRBV25-1	TRBJ2-1	CASSESRTSDNNEQFF	TGTGCCAGCAGTGAATCAAGGACTAGCGACAACAATGAGCAGTTCTTC
NA	NA	TRBV3-1	TRBJ2-1	CASSRGTAAYNEQFF	TGTGCCAGCAGCCGAGGGACTGCAGCCTACAATGAGCAGTTCTTC
NA	NA	TRBV5-1	TRBJ2-1	CASSSGTFYNEQFF	TGCGCCAGCAGCTCCGGGACATTCTACAATGAGCAGTTCTTC
NA	NA	TRBV20-1	TRBJ1-1	CSASGRGGNTEAFF	TGCAGTGCTAGTGGCAGGGGAGGGAACACTGAAGCTTTCTTT
NA	NA	TRBV18	TRBJ2-7	CASSPPQLTYEQYF	TGTGCCAGCTCACCACCTCAGCTTACGTACGAGCAGTACTTC
NA	TRBD2	TRBV5-1	TRBJ2-5	CASRVGLADTNEQYF	TGCGCCAGCAGGGTGGGACTAGCGGACACCAATGAGCAGTACTTC
NA	NA	TRBV2	TRBJ2-7	CATNSPGTWGYEQYF	TGTGCCACTAACTCCCCTGGGACATGGGGCTACGAGCAGTACTTC
NA	TRBD1	TRBV20-1	TRBJ1-1	CSAPSIGGARAFF	TGCAGTGCTCCAAGCATAGGGGGCGCGAGGGCTTTCTTT
many	TRBD2	TRBV28	TRBJ2-5	CASSGGQETQYF	TGTGCCAGCAGCGGGGGGCAAGAGACCCAGTACTTC
few	NA	TRBV28	TRBJ2-5	CASMEGKETQYF	TGTGCCAGCATGGAGGGGAAAGAGACCCAGTACTTC
NA	NA	TRBV6-2/TRBV6-3	TRBJ1-1	CASSYFSEYTEAFF	TGTGCCAGCAGTTACTTTTCGGAGTACACTGAAGCTTTCTTT
few	TRBD1	TRBV14	TRBJ1-4	CASSQDRYRTGTTTNEKLFF	TGTGCCAGCAGCCAAGATCGGTATCGGACAGGGACAACAACTAATGAAAAACTGTTTTTT
few	NA	TRBV7-2	TRBJ2-1	CASSVLESYNEQFF	TGTGCCAGCAGCGTCCTCGAGTCCTACAATGAGCAGTTCTTC
NA	NA	TRBV12-3/TRBV12-4	TRBJ1-2	CASSPGQGYNYGYTF	TGTGCCAGCAGCCCCGGGCAGGGCTATAACTATGGCTACACCTTC
many	TRBD2	TRBV12-3/TRBV12-4	TRBJ2-7	CASTGLAGPYEQYF	TGTGCCAGCACCGGACTAGCGGGACCCTACGAGCAGTACTTC
few	NA	TRBV4-3	TRBJ1-4	CASSQEGQTTNEKLFF	TGCGCCAGCAGCCAAGAGGGGCAGACAACTAATGAAAAACTGTTTTTT
few	NA	TRBV20-1	TRBJ1-4	CSARHGDGYEKLFF	TGCAGTGCTCGCCACGGGGATGGATATGAAAAACTGTTTTTT
few	TRBD2	TRBV7-3	TRBJ2-1	CASSLSSGNNDEQFF	TGTGCCAGCAGCTTATCTAGCGGGAATAACGATGAGCAGTTCTTC
NA	NA	TRBV28	TRBJ2-1	CASSSEIDNEQFF	TGTGCCAGCAGTTCGGAGATTGACAATGAGCAGTTCTTC
NA	NA	TRBV29-1	TRBJ2-3	CSVDSGAGSTDTQYF	TGCAGCGTTGATTCGGGGGCAGGGTCCACAGATACGCAGTATTTT
NA	TRBD1	TRBV5-4	TRBJ2-2	CASSSSRDRDTGELFF	TGTGCCAGCAGCTCGTCCCGGGACAGGGACACCGGGGAGCTGTTTTTT
NA	TRBD2	TRBV9	TRBJ2-5	CASSVGLAVRETQYF	TGTGCCAGCAGCGTAGGACTAGCAGTCCGTGAGACCCAGTACTTC
NA	NA	TRBV21-1	TRBJ1-2	CASSPWRSGHGGYTF	TGTGCCAGCAGCCCCTGGAGGAGTGGGCACGGTGGCTACACCTTC
NA	NA	TRBV5-1	TRBJ1-2	CASSDGDGGYGYTF	TGCGCCAGCAGCGACGGGGACGGGGGGTATGGCTACACCTTC
NA	NA	TRBV9	TRBJ1-4	CASSDGLTHEKLFF	TGTGCCAGCAGCGACGGACTTACCCATGAAAAACTGTTTTTT
few	TRBD2	TRBV6-6	TRBJ2-7	CASSYWDYSYEQYF	TGTGCCAGCAGTTACTGGGACTATTCCTACGAGCAGTACTTC
few	NA	TRBV28	TRBJ2-5	CASSTPSGGSKTQYF	TGTGCCAGCAGTACTCCCAGTGGGGGATCGAAGACCCAGTACTTC
many	NA	TRBV18	TRBJ2-6	CASSPGSGANVLTF	TGTGCCAGCAGCCCAGGGTCTGGGGCCAACGTCCTGACTTTC
many	NA	TRBV20-1	TRBJ2-1	CSANPGRSYNEQFF	TGCAGTGCAAACCCGGGACGGTCCTACAATGAGCAGTTCTTC
many	NA	TRBV7-9	TRBJ1-5	CASSPTGISNQPQHF	TGTGCCAGCAGCCCCACAGGGATTAGCAATCAGCCCCAGCATTTT
once	NA	TRBV20-1	TRBJ2-7	CSTRVKRLRGYEQYF	TGCAGTACTAGAGTCAAGCGTCTAAGGGGCTACGAGCAGTACTTC
NA	NA	TRBV5-1	TRBJ1-5	CASSLDSAHDQPQHF	TGCGCCAGCAGCTTGGATTCGGCACACGATCAGCCCCAGCATTTT
NA	TRBD1	TRBV7-3	TRBJ1-1	CASRGQGKAEAFF	TGTGCCAGCAGGGGACAGGGAAAGGCTGAAGCTTTCTTT
NA	NA	TRBV4-3	TRBJ1-6	CASSQVASSNNSPLHF	TGCGCCAGCAGCCAAGTTGCCAGCAGTAATAATTCACCCCTCCACTTT
NA	NA	TRBV20-1	TRBJ2-3	CSARVLTTPDTQYF	TGCAGTGCTAGAGTTTTAACTACCCCAGATACGCAGTATTTT
NA	TRBD1	TRBV5-1	TRBJ2-7	CASSWGQALSEQYF	TGCGCCAGCAGCTGGGGACAGGCCCTCTCCGAGCAGTACTTC
NA	NA	TRBV7-9	TRBJ1-5	CASSWGGGKDQPQHF	TGTGCCAGCAGCTGGGGGGGGGGAAAGGATCAGCCCCAGCATTTT
few	NA	TRBV12-3/TRBV12-4	TRBJ2-3	CASSFPPQGDTQYF	TGTGCCAGCAGTTTCCCTCCCCAGGGGGATACGCAGTATTTT
NA	NA	TRBV20-1	TRBJ2-3	CSARVLGSTDTQYF	TGCAGTGCTAGAGTGTTAGGAAGCACAGATACGCAGTATTTT
NA	NA	TRBV9	TRBJ2-7	CASSVDGSYEQYF	TGTGCCAGCAGCGTAGATGGTTCCTACGAGCAGTACTTC
NA	NA	TRBV3-1	TRBJ2-1	CASSQDDGKYEQFF	TGTGCCAGCAGCCAAGATGATGGGAAGTATGAGCAGTTCTTC
NA	NA	TRBV5-1	TRBJ1-2	CASSSRELFNYGYTF	TGCGCCAGCAGCTCCCGGGAGCTTTTTAACTATGGCTACACCTTC